The sequence of this T cell receptor (beta chain) was determined in a study of OX40 agonist ivuxolimab in advanced cancers. The study's findings and limits: More expanded clones were found, on average, in CD8+ than in CD4+ T cells.

Profiling relied on immunoSEQ multiplex PCR, and the TCRdb table lists in-frame clones only, not all of them. The sample has about 62,000 clones; around 92% are singletons. Per germline, CDR1 SGHAT and CDR2 FQDESV (reference sequence). With 5 bases removed from V and 4 bases from J, the gap between germline ends came to 12 bases. This CDR3 has 14 amino acids. This clone was found once. Its antigen is as yet unknown. The J gene is TRBJ2-1, the V gene TRBV11-1; D gene unclear. Sequenced here: CD4+ or CD8+ T cells sorted from blood, sampled in a trial of the OX40 agonist ivuxolimab. The clonotype was recovered from an adult with an advanced solid tumor such as melanoma, head and neck, liver or kidney cancer. CDR3 sequence reads: CASSPSGGYNEQFF. DNA for the CDR3: TGTGCCAGCAGCCCTTCCGGCGGATACAATGAGCAGTTCTTC.